This is a list of T cell receptor beta chains from one sample in a study of cytomegalovirus exposure and HLA in healthy donors. Here immunoSEQ multiplex PCR was the method, and the copy in TCRdb shows in-frame clones only, minus some. This repertoire includes 150,000 to 250,000 clones. Sequencing was performed on PBMCs. The receptors originated from a boy between 10 and 17 years old in good health and CMV-seronegative. CDR3s include the opening cysteine and the closing phenylalanine or tryptophan. A D gene is named only where the DNA matches it firmly.

TGTGCCAGCAGCCAAGGACAGCAAGAGACCCAGTACTTC,CASSQGQQETQYF,TRBJ2-5,TRBV7-2,-
TGTGCCAGCAGTGTTGGGCGGGGTGAAGGTAAGGGCTACACCTTC,CASSVGRGEGKGYTF,TRBJ1-2,TRBV2,-
TGCGCCAGCAGCAGGACAGGGGACAATTCACCCCTCCACTTT,CASSRTGDNSPLHF,TRBJ1-6,TRBV5-1,TRBD1
TGTGCCAGCAGCTTAACCGGGGGGAATGAAAAACTGTTTTTT,CASSLTGGNEKLFF,TRBJ1-4,TRBV7-6,-
TGTGCCACCACAGGGACCCTTCAGCCCCAGCATTTT,CATTGTLQPQHF,TRBJ1-5,TRBV28,-
TGTGCCAGCAGTGCCTTTGAGGGGGCGGCTCAGCCCCAGCATTTT,CASSAFEGAAQPQHF,TRBJ1-5,TRBV2,TRBD1
TGTGCCAGCAGCGCGGGACCGATGGGAAGGGGCGACGAGCAGTACTTC,CASSAGPMGRGDEQYF,TRBJ2-7,TRBV7-6,-
TGTGCCAGCAGTAGGGGGACAGGGGAATACTATGGCTACACCTTC,CASSRGTGEYYGYTF,TRBJ1-2,TRBV25-1,TRBD1
TGTGCCAGCAGGAGGGCGGGGGGCGCCTTTGTGGAGCAGTACTTC,CASRRAGGAFVEQYF,TRBJ2-7,TRBV7-8,TRBD2
TGTGCCAGCAGCCCTCAAGTGGCGGGGTTGCAGTATTTT,CASSPQVAGLQYF,TRBJ2-3,TRBV9,-
TGTGCCAGCAGCAAACGGGCTTCCGGGGGTACAGATACGCAGTATTTT,CASSKRASGGTDTQYF,TRBJ2-3,TRBV7-2,-
TGTGCCAGCAGTCCGGGGGGGCGATCCGGGGAGCTGTTTTTT,CASSPGGRSGELFF,TRBJ2-2,TRBV28,TRBD2
TGTGCCAGCAGCTTAGTTCGCGCTAGCGGCTCCACAGATACGCAGTATTTT,CASSLVRASGSTDTQYF,TRBJ2-3,TRBV7-6,TRBD2
TGTGCCAGCAGTGCCAACGGGGGGAGCACAGATACGCAGTATTTT,CASSANGGSTDTQYF,TRBJ2-3,TRBV7-3,TRBD2
TGTGCCAGCAGCGCCCAAACTTCAGGGGGCGGATTCGGCGGCTACACCTTC,CASSAQTSGGGFGGYTF,TRBJ1-2,TRBV9,TRBD1
TGTGCCAGCAGTACCCAAGTGCGGGATCAAGAGACCCAGTACTTC,CASSTQVRDQETQYF,TRBJ2-5,TRBV27,-
TGTGCCCTATTACAGGGAGCTAATGAAAAACTGTTTTTT,CALLQGANEKLFF,TRBJ1-4,TRBV30,-
TGCGCCAGCAGCCAAGATGGACAGCAGTTTGGCGAGCAGTACTTC,CASSQDGQQFGEQYF,TRBJ2-7,TRBV4-1,-
TGCGCCAGCAGCTTGTTGCCAGGGAACACCGGGGAGCTGTTTTTT,CASSLLPGNTGELFF,TRBJ2-2,TRBV5-1,-
TGTGCCAGCAGCCTCGGAGCAGGGGTCTACTACTCCGGTGGGGCCAACGTCCTGACTTTC,CASSLGAGVYYSGGANVLTF,TRBJ2-6,TRBV5-5,-
TGTGCCAGTAGTAGCCGGCGGAGCAATCAGCCCCAGCATTTT,CASSSRRSNQPQHF,TRBJ1-5,TRBV19,-
TGTGCCAGCAGCTCCCTCTGGACAGGGAGTAATTCACCCCTCCACTTT,CASSSLWTGSNSPLHF,TRBJ1-6,TRBV7-9,TRBD1
TGTGCCAGCAGTGACTCGGGGCAGAAAAAATGGAATCAGCCCCAGCATTTT,CASSDSGQKKWNQPQHF,TRBJ1-5,TRBV6-4,-
TGTGCCAGCAGTTTAAGGACAGGGTTCTATGGCTACACCTTC,CASSLRTGFYGYTF,TRBJ1-2,TRBV28,TRBD1
TGTGCCAGCAGCGTAGATGGCCAGGGGGCGGTCTACGAGCAGTACTTC,CASSVDGQGAVYEQYF,TRBJ2-7,TRBV9,TRBD1
TGTGCCTGGAGTTGGGACAGGTATGGTTACGAGCAGTACTTC,CAWSWDRYGYEQYF,TRBJ2-7,TRBV30,TRBD1
TGTGCCAGCAGCTTGGACAGGGTTAGGTCAAATGAAAAACTGTTTTTT,CASSLDRVRSNEKLFF,TRBJ1-4,TRBV7-8,TRBD1
TGTGCCAGCAGTGGACAGGGGTATGGCTACACCTTC,CASSGQGYGYTF,TRBJ1-2,TRBV27,TRBD1
TGCGCCAGCAGCGGTTCAGGGCCAAACACTGAAGCTTTCTTT,CASSGSGPNTEAFF,TRBJ1-1,TRBV5-1,-
TGTGCCAGCAGCTTTGAGGAGATGAAGTACTTC,CASSFEEMKYF,TRBJ2-7,TRBV7-9,-
TGTGCCAGCAGCCTCCTCGGGGACACTGAAGCTTTCTTT,CASSLLGDTEAFF,TRBJ1-1,TRBV14,-
TGCGCCAGCAGCCAAGATTTGGCTAGCGGGGGCTACGAGCAGTACTTC,CASSQDLASGGYEQYF,TRBJ2-7,TRBV4-1,TRBD2
TGTGCCAGCAGCCCGACCCGACAGGGGGAAGAGACCCAGTACTTC,CASSPTRQGEETQYF,TRBJ2-5,TRBV13,TRBD1
TGTGCCTGTTCACAGGGAAATCAGCCCCAGCATTTT,CACSQGNQPQHF,TRBJ1-5,TRBV30,-
TGCGCCAGCAGCTTGACAGGGGCCACCGGGGAGCTGTTTTTT,CASSLTGATGELFF,TRBJ2-2,TRBV5-1,TRBD1
TGTGCCAGCAGGAGCGAGAGTACAAACTACGAGCAGTACTTC,CASRSESTNYEQYF,TRBJ2-7,TRBV27,-
TGCGCCAGCAGCCCGGAGGGGGCTGGGGAGACCCAGTACTTC,CASSPEGAGETQYF,TRBJ2-5,TRBV5-1,-
TGTGCCAGCAAGGGCAGGGAAGAAGGCGAGCAGTACTTC,CASKGREEGEQYF,TRBJ2-7,TRBV2,-
TGTGCCAGTAGTATAGATCCGACACGGGAGACCCAGTACTTC,CASSIDPTRETQYF,TRBJ2-5,TRBV19,-
TGCGCCAGCAGCCAAGAAGTCGGCGGTTACACTGAAGCTTTCTTT,CASSQEVGGYTEAFF,TRBJ1-1,TRBV4-1,-
TGTGCCACCCACGGGGACTACGAGCAGTACTTC,CATHGDYEQYF,TRBJ2-7,TRBV28,-
TGTGCCAGCAGTGAGGGACAGGGGGCTACTGAAGCTTTCTTT,CASSEGQGATEAFF,TRBJ1-1,TRBV25-1,TRBD1
TGTGCCAGCAGCTTAACGGGGGGTGAGCAGCTCTTC,CASSLTGGEQLF,TRBJ2-1,TRBV7-3,-
TGTGCCAGCAGCTTAGTCGGGGGGGGCTACGAGCAGTACTTC,CASSLVGGGYEQYF,TRBJ2-7,TRBV7-9,TRBD2